This is a list of T cell receptor beta chains from one sample in a study of cytomegalovirus exposure and HLA in healthy donors. Profiled with immunoSEQ multiplex PCR; TCRdb holds only in-frame clones, not every one. The sample lists about 140,000 clones; 70% to 85% were seen once. The specimen sequenced was PBMCs. Every receptor here comes from a woman in her forties in good health and CMV-seronegative. CDR3s include the opening cysteine and the closing phenylalanine or tryptophan. A D gene is named only where the DNA matches it firmly.

J | V | D | CDR3
TRBJ1-5 | TRBV27 | TRBD1 | CASSPRQGVSNQPQHF
TRBJ2-3 | TRBV5-4 | TRBD2 | CASSLGLAASTDTQYF
TRBJ1-1 | TRBV28 | - | CASSLGTTTNTEAFF
TRBJ1-2 | TRBV7-3 | TRBD1 | CASSPPGDRGNGYTF
TRBJ2-1 | TRBV7-2 | - | CASRPVPDNEQFF
TRBJ1-3 | TRBV7-2 | TRBD1 | CASSRRTGLGNTIYF
TRBJ2-1 | TRBV28 | TRBD1 | CASTGQLAFYNEQFF
TRBJ1-5 | TRBV29-1 | - | CSAGTSSNQPQHF
TRBJ1-4 | TRBV7-6 | TRBD1 | CASSRQGPPDGEKLFF
TRBJ2-7 | TRBV7-2 | TRBD1 | CASSGRQGSAYEQYF
TRBJ2-2 | TRBV27 | TRBD2 | CASSPSGRANTGELFF
TRBJ2-3 | TRBV28 | TRBD1 | CASTLRQGADTQYF
TRBJ2-7 | TRBV5-4 | TRBD2 | CASSYRGGSSYEQYF
TRBJ2-7 | TRBV5-1 | - | CASRTGLEQYF
TRBJ2-7 | TRBV11-2 | - | CASSLGAGTYEQYF
TRBJ2-5 | TRBV21-1 | - | CASSKALFGAYGRRYQETQYF
TRBJ2-2 | TRBV6-1 | TRBD1 | CASRRTGAIAGELFF
TRBJ2-7 | TRBV7-9 | TRBD1 | CASDRQGAYEQYF
- | TRBV28 | TRBD1 | CASSNTQHGTGPYEQYF
TRBJ1-4 | TRBV7-2 | - | CASSRQVATNEKLFF
TRBJ2-3 | TRBV7-2 | TRBD2 | CASSLALAGTDTQYF
TRBJ2-7 | TRBV28 | - | CASSFRDMAYEQYF
TRBJ1-1 | TRBV11-2 | TRBD1 | CASSSHRGPLNTEAFF
TRBJ2-5 | TRBV5-1 | TRBD1 | CASSFGTGAEETQYF
TRBJ2-1 | TRBV5-1 | TRBD2 | CASSYGLAGAMYNEQFF
TRBJ2-7 | TRBV15 | TRBD2 | CATSPGTSGRAWEQYF
TRBJ2-3 | TRBV6-4 | - | CASSDFPGTDTQYF
TRBJ2-7 | TRBV2 | - | CASSWDSKDGQYF
TRBJ2-3 | TRBV28 | TRBD1 | CASSSPGQGINTDTQYF
TRBJ2-3 | TRBV2 | TRBD2 | CASSVPGRATDTQYF